Detailed here is one T cell receptor (beta chain). Its antigen is not yet known. One base away there is no much larger clone; base qualities are not given. The data belong to a study of blood T cells in healthy people across ages (dated by TCRdb to the mid-2010s). Regarding the study in general: In model experiments, template switching captured about one uniquely barcoded TCR beta cDNA molecule for every two T cells. The study measured age-related changes in TCR beta repertoire diversity using deep sequencing normalized with unique cDNA molecular identifiers. The donors were split into four age groups: young (average approximately 16 years), middle-aged (39), aged (approximately 60) and long-lived (approximately 80). Donors of different ages were randomly distributed across sequencing lanes to avoid experimental bias. Using the same blood draw, the study looked at two additional independent replicas of 1 million unique cDNA reads for two donors, one aged 18 to 30 and the other aged 80 or older. The study at large found these results: Estimates of total diversity based on one million sequenced T cells were regarded as lower bounds and as underestimates. Conclusive comparison of naive and antigen-experienced compartments was prevented by the profiling of bulk unsorted PBMCs. A strong correlation was found between observed TCR beta diversity and the percentage of naive T cells measured by flow cytometry. Compared with the aged group, the long-lived group had more naive CD4+ T cells, fewer expanded clones and increased TCR diversity, a pattern suggesting age selection. Observed TCR beta diversity per million T cells fell roughly linearly with age, and a significant reduction was already apparent by age about 38. Donor CMV infection status was unknown, potentially confounding age-related changes in expanded clonotypes.

Donors were about 36 systemically healthy Caucasian individuals from Russia aged roughly 6 to 90 years. Around 10 milliliters of peripheral blood were drawn from each donor into EDTA-treated Vacutainer tubes. Ficoll-Paque density-gradient centrifugation was used to isolate PBMCs, with at least 7 million per sample. Total RNA was extracted from PBMCs with Trizol reagent, with at least 6 micrograms obtained per sample. For every donor, an aliquot of PBMCs went through flow cytometry to measure the percentages of naive CD45RAhigh/CD27high T cells. Compared with germline, V lacks 0 bases and J lacks 4 bases; bases without a gene match: 5. Its CDR3 holds 15 amino acids, cysteine through phenylalanine. Only the CDR3 part of the read is kept: 45 bases, read in frame from the first base. The germline V gene specifies MNHEY as CDR1 and SVGAGI as CDR2. Libraries were made using 5' RACE. Instrument used: Illumina HiSeq 2500. A second PCR of about 6 to 11 cycles was performed with a sample-barcoded 5' primer and a J-beta primer mix. A unique molecular identifier was introduced onto each TCR beta cDNA molecule by a template-switch 5' adaptor carrying 12 random nucleotides. Each sample yielded at least 2.5 million CDR3-containing paired-end reads. First-strand cDNA synthesis was performed from all RNA using the Mint cDNA synthesis kit, with priming by a TRBC-specific oligonucleotide. All cDNA was treated with uracil-DNA glycosylase and then went through a first 18-cycle PCR with the universal primers M1SS and BC2_uni_R. The authors' pipeline ran thus. For normalization, 1 million high-quality reads were randomly selected from each sample, with every read carrying a distinct molecular identifier. Instead of being binned into consensus sequences, reads with shared molecular identifiers were discarded. MiTCR, run with a Q25 quality threshold and the strictest error-elimination algorithm, handled CDR3 identification, clonotype clustering and error correction. A nonparametric unseen species model using Euler transformation provided a lower-bound estimate of total TCR beta diversity. TCRdb reanalyzed the raw reads on its own, using fastp at Q25 for trimming and MiXCR for clone calling, and kept in-frame beta chains. Each CDR3 protein gets just one entry, which takes the most common genes and DNA from the rows behind it. TCRdb, rather than the study authors, made the V and J calls. For this sample the table gives about 640,000 distinct CDR3 sequences, of which about 54% were detected only once. Of the sample, more than 35% falls within the top ten clones.

The material sequenced was blood. This receptor chain uses TRBV6-5 and TRBJ1-2; 7 bases in the middle match TRBD1. The receptor was isolated from a man aged 55-75 years in good health. The nucleotide sequence reads as follows: TGTGCCAGCAGTTACTCGACAGGGTTGGGCTATGGCTACACCTTC. Its amino acids are CASSYSTGLGYGYTF.